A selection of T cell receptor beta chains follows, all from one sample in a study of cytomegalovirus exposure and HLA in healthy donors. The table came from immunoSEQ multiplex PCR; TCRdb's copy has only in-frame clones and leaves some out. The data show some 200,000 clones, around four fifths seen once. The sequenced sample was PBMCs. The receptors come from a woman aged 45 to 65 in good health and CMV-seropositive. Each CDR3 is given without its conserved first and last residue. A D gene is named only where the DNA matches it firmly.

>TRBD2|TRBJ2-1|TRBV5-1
ASSLEAGSSYNEQF
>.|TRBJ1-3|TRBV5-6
ASSFTLSGNTIY
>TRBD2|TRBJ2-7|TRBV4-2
ASSQPGTSGRAMY
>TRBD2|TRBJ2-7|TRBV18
ASSPRDGGSHEQY
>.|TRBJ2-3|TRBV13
ASSPYRGALGDTQY
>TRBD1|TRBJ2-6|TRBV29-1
SVHTGAGANGLT
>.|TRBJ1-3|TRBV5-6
ASSLDGGNGNTIY
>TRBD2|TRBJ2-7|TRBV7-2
ASSLDFSSGEQY
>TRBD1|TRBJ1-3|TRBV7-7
ASSSLHRDRGRFCSGNTIY
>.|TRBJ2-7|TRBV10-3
AISGPGQDRTYEQY
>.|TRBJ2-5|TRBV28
ASSLGGGSGETQY
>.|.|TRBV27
ASSLMASGGGIYEQY
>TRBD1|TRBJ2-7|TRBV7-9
SSSLPGQPYEQY
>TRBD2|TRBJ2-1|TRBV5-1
ASSLTGGSSYNEQF
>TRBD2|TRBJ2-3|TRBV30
AWSPSGRARDTQY
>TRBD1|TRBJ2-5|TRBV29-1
SVARDSQETQY
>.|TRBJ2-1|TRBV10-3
AISVQVANNEQF
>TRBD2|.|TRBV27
ASSSLAEGYEQY
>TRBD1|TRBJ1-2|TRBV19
ASTAPDRPRYGYT
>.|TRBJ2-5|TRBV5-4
ASSRTQGRETQY
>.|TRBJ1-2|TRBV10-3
AISEDRGPLSGGYT
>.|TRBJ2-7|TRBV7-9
ASSLSSVEQY
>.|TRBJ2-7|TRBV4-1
ASSQTPGLTYEQY
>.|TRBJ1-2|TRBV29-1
SVVEGGNYGYT
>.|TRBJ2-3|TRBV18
ASSPGQGTDTQY
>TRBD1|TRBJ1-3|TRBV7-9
ASSLTTGAGNTIY
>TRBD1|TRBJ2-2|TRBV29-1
SVGGQGVGTGELF
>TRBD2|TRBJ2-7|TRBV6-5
ASRREASYEQY
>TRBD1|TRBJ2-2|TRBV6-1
ASSGTGVNTGELF
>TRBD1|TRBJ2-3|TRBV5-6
ASSSTQDRVSDTQY
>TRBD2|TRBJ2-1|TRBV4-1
ASSGTSGRGF
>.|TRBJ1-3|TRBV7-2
ASSVDKTLSGNTIY
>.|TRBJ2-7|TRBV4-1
ASSQQGDYEQY
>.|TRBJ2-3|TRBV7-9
SSSLGEVTGSDTQY
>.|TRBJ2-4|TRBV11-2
ASSLVGGSEAKNSQY
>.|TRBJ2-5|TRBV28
ASQGGETQY
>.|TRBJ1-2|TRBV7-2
ASSLGQPPYGYT
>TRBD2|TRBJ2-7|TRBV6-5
ASSYSTLGLAGEQY
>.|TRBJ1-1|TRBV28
ASTSGLEAF
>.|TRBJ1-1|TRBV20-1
SEQGNTEAF
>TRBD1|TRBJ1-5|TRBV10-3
AISGGTGPQPQH
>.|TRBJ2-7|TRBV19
ASSTLPGNPHEQY
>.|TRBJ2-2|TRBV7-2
ASSHKRVTGELF